These 5 T cell receptor beta chains were sequenced from one sample in a study of blood T cell repertoires in COVID-19. Clones were sequenced by immunoSEQ multiplex PCR, and TCRdb holds only the in-frame ones, with some missing. The sample has some 180,000 clones, about 80% seen once. Specimen: PBMCs or T cells enriched from blood (not recorded which). Receptors were obtained from a man aged 55-75 years who had been exposed to COVID-19.

CDR3 amino acids: CASKTGLAGDEQFF. DNA of the CDR3: TGTGCCAGCAAAACGGGACTAGCGGGAGACGAGCAGTTCTTC. The rearrangement uses TRBV6-5 and TRBJ2-1, with 14 bases lining up with TRBD2. Germline trimming cut 7 bases from V and 10 bases from J; bases unmatched to any gene: 6. Germline CDR1 reads MNHEY; CDR2 reads SVGAGI. CDR3 length equals 14 residues.

The chain recombines TRBV5-1 with TRBJ2-7; D may be TRBD1 (5 bases). The length of the CDR3 is 16 residues. Trimming took off 6 bases at V and 0 bases at J, with 19 bases between the two ends. Germline V gene data show CDR1 as SGHRS and CDR2 as YFSETQ. This chain's CDR3 is CASNSNPLTDSYEQYF. CDR3 bases: TGCGCCAGCAACTCCAACCCATTGACAGACTCCTACGAGCAGTACTTC.

In DNA, the CDR3 is TGTGCCAGTAGTATAGGGGACAGGGGTGCTGGGGCCAACGTCCTGACTTTC. Its translation is CASSIGDRGAGANVLTF. This chain links TRBV19 with TRBJ2-6; 10 bases map to TRBD1. The CDR3 sequence is 17 residues long. V was pared by 1 base and J by 2 bases, with 2 bases of the junction left unmatched. From germline, CDR1 is LNHDA and CDR2 SQIVND (reference sequence).

V is TRBV19 and J is TRBJ1-5; D gene ambiguous. Germline V gene lookup returns CDR1 LNHDA and CDR2 SQIVND (reference sequence). The CDR3 runs to 14 residues. The germline V and J ends were trimmed by 1 base and 5 bases, with 9 bases remaining between them. The CDR3 region has the DNA TGTGCCAGTAGTATAGTTGTTAGAGATCAGCCCCAGCATTTT. Protein: CASSIVVRDQPQHF.

The chain combines TRBV5-1 with TRBJ1-3; unclear D gene. V lost 4 bases and J 1 base, leaving 12 bases between the germline ends. Germline V gene data show CDR1 as SGHRS and CDR2 as YFSETQ. This CDR3 comprises 15 residues. The CDR3 nucleotides are TGCGCCAGCAGCATGCGGACGGGGTCTGGAAACACCATATATTTT. It specifies CASSMRTGSGNTIYF.